These 26 T cell receptor beta chains originate from one sample sequenced in a study of blood T cell repertoires in COVID-19. Only in-frame clones appear in the TCRdb table, and some are missing; sequencing was by immunoSEQ multiplex PCR. In the table there are about 220,000 clones, more than 75% of which are singletons. The sample taken for sequencing was peripheral blood. All receptors derive from a human donor in a cohort sampled during active COVID-19.

This chain uses TRBV19 with TRBJ2-1; weak D call: TRBD2 (6 bases). This CDR3 is 12 amino acids long. The V end was cut by 6 bases, the J end by 8 bases, with 11 bases between. The germline gives CDR1 LNHDA, CDR2 SQIVND (reference sequence). CDR3 amino acids: CASSGTEYEQFF. The CDR3 DNA reads as TGTGCCAGTAGCGGGACTGAGTATGAGCAGTTCTTC.

The gene calls are TRBV10-2 and TRBJ1-3, with 7 bases identical to TRBD1. Germline values: CDR1 WSHSY, CDR2 SAAADI. The CDR3 totals 13 residues. The V segment lost 8 bases and the J segment 5 bases; nucleotides outside the gene matches: 6. This CDR3 reads CASWTGLRNTIYF. The CDR3 bases are TGCGCCAGCTGGACAGGTTTAAGAAACACCATATATTTT.

The rearrangement joins TRBV3-1 (or the pseudogene TRBV3-2) to TRBJ2-6; no reliable D call. The CDR3 has 15 amino acids. Germline V gene data show CDR1 as LGHDT and CDR2 as YNNKEL (reference sequence). The ends were cut back, 1 base at V and 0 bases at J, with 4 bases in the middle. CDR3 residues: CASSQAGSGANVLTF. CDR3 DNA: TGTGCCAGCAGCCAAGCAGGCTCTGGGGCCAACGTCCTGACTTTC.

The chain recombines TRBV19 with TRBJ1-1; tentative D call: TRBD1 (5 bases). Trimming stripped 0 bases from V and 6 bases from J, with 11 bases between. The CDR3 spans 14 residues. Germline CDR1 reads LNHDA; CDR2 reads SQIVND (reference sequence). CDR3 sequence reads: CASSIEAGRSEAFF. CDR3 coding DNA: TGTGCCAGTAGTATAGAAGCAGGGAGGTCTGAAGCTTTCTTT. The variable domain in full, completed from reference TRBV19 and TRBJ1-1, reads DGGITQSPKYLFRKEGQNVTLSCEQNLNHDAMYWYRQDPGQGLRLIYYSQIVNDFQKGDIAEGYSVSREKKESFPLTVTSAQKNPTAFYLCASSIEAGRSEAFFGQGTRLTVV.

The chain joins TRBV6-1 to TRBJ2-3, with 10 bases identical to TRBD1. There are 17 residues in the CDR3. CDR1 MNHNS and CDR2 SASEGT come from the germline V gene. The V gene end was trimmed by 4 bases and the J gene end by 5 bases; junction bases not matched to a gene: 12. The CDR3 sequence is CASSASGGTGEVDTQYF. The CDR3 bases are TGTGCCAGCAGTGCGTCCGGGGGGACAGGGGAAGTAGATACGCAGTATTTT.

The gene calls are TRBV3-1 (or the pseudogene TRBV3-2) and TRBJ2-4; no definite D call. Germline lookup yields CDR1 LGHDT and CDR2 YNNKEL (reference sequence). V lost 0 bases, J lost 3 bases, and 15 bases lay in between. The CDR3 is made up of 17 amino acids. The CDR3 nucleotides read TGTGCCAGCAGCCAAGAGAGACTCGTTAACGACAAAAACATTCAGTACTTC. Translating it yields CASSQERLVNDKNIQYF.

The chain uses TRBV2 and TRBJ1-2, with D perhaps matching TRBD1 (5 bases). CDR3 length: 12 residues. In germline, CDR1 is SNHLY, CDR2 FYNNEI. The V and J ends lost 6 bases and 4 bases respectively, with 9 bases between them. The CDR3 DNA is TGTGCCAGCAGGTCGACAGCCTATGGCTACACCTTC. Translating gives CASRSTAYGYTF.

This clone has only a few counts. The chain combines TRBV15 with TRBJ1-5, with D tentatively TRBD1 (5 bases). The CDR3 loop spans 13 amino acids. With 5 bases removed from V and 1 base from J, the gap between germline ends came to 6 bases. Germline assignment: CDR1 LNHNV and CDR2 YYDKDF (reference sequence). CDR3 DNA: TGTGCCACCAGCGGGGCGAGCAATCAGCCCCAGCATTTT. Protein product: CATSGASNQPQHF.

Comment on this clone: The sample carries other DNA sequences with the same CDR3. The chain is built from TRBV28 and TRBJ2-7; D is unresolved. Trimming pared 8 bases from V and 0 bases from J, leaving 8 bases between. This CDR3 has 12 amino acids. The germline gives CDR1 MDHEN, CDR2 SYDVKM. The CDR3 sequence is CASGRGSYEQYF. The CDR3 nucleotides read TGTGCCAGCGGCAGAGGCTCCTACGAGCAGTACTTC.

This clone was seen more than once but under ten times. CDR3 region: CASSQNPGQQETQYF. The CDR3 DNA reads as TGTGCCAGCAGCCAAAACCCTGGACAGCAAGAGACCCAGTACTTC. The chain employs TRBV3-1 (or the pseudogene TRBV3-2) and TRBJ2-5; tentatively, D is TRBD1 (6 bases). Germline CDR1 reads LGHDT; CDR2 reads YNNKEL (reference sequence). Trimming stripped 2 bases from V and 2 bases from J, with 12 bases between. The CDR3 contains 15 residues.

There are many counts of this clone. The chain links TRBV4-2 to TRBJ1-3; possible D gene TRBD1, 5 bases. From germline, CDR1 is LGHNA and CDR2 YNFKEQ. V lost 1 base, J lost 0 bases, and 7 bases lay in between. This CDR3 has 15 amino acids. CDR3 sequence (DNA): TGTGCCAGCAGCCAAGTCAGGGACTCTGGAAACACCATATATTTT. It codes for CASSQVRDSGNTIYF.

The chain combines TRBV15 with TRBJ1-1, with D maybe TRBD1 (5 bases). Germline CDR1 reads LNHNV; CDR2 reads YYDKDF (reference sequence). CDR3 length equals 14 residues. V lost 3 bases, J lost 3 bases, and 11 bases lay in between. The CDR3 protein is CATSRLQGHTEAFF. The CDR3 DNA is TGTGCCACCAGCAGGCTGCAGGGTCACACTGAAGCTTTCTTT.

The V call is TRBV7-2, the J call TRBJ2-3; 7 nucleotides line up with TRBD2. The CDR3 runs to 15 residues. Per germline, CDR1 SGHTA and CDR2 FQGNSA. After removal of 2 bases from V and 5 bases from J, the junction contained 7 bases not matched to a gene. The CDR3 sequence: CASSLRAGWEDTQYF. CDR3 in DNA: TGTGCCAGCAGCTTAAGAGCGGGATGGGAAGATACGCAGTATTTT.

The chain carries TRBV30 and TRBJ1-3; D uncertain. Looked up from germline, CDR1 is GTSNPN and CDR2 is SVGIG (reference sequence). The CDR3 runs 16 residues. Trimming cost V 1 base and J 0 bases, with 13 bases left between them. The CDR3 bases are TGTGCCTGGAGTGCGCGGGGAGTCTTCTCTGGAAACACCATATATTTT. Translation: CAWSARGVFSGNTIYF.

This clone occurred once. The chain is built from TRBV28 and TRBJ2-2; 13 bases line up with TRBD2. CDR3 length: 23 amino acids. V trimming: 7 bases; J trimming: 5 bases; junction bases outside the gene matches: 28. The germline gives CDR1 MDHEN, CDR2 SYDVKM. CDR3 sequence reads: CASIPAPFSWGLAGRLGTGELFF. The CDR3 nucleotides are TGTGCCAGCATCCCTGCACCCTTCTCGTGGGGACTAGCGGGAAGGTTAGGTACCGGGGAGCTGTTTTTT. Full variable domain (missing parts from reference TRBV28 and TRBJ2-2): DVKVTQSSRYLVKRTGEKVFLECVQDMDHENMFWYRQDPGLGLRLIYFSYDVKMKEKGDIPEGYSVSREKKERFSLILESASTNQTSMYLCASIPAPFSWGLAGRLGTGELFFGEGSRLTVL.

This clone was counted a few times. The J gene is TRBJ1-1, the V gene TRBV5-1; D gene ambiguous. From germline, CDR1 is SGHRS and CDR2 YFSETQ. The ends were cut back, 5 bases at V and 1 base at J, with 15 bases in the middle. CDR3 length: 15 residues. CDR3 residues: CASSSGKGANTEAFF. In DNA, the CDR3 is TGCGCCAGCAGTTCGGGGAAGGGAGCGAACACTGAAGCTTTCTTT.

The chain has TRBV15 and TRBJ2-7; 8 bases map to TRBD1. The ends lost 5 bases at V and 1 base at J; junction bases unmatched: 4. In germline, CDR1 is LNHNV, CDR2 YYDKDF (reference sequence). The CDR3 runs to 14 residues. The CDR3 sequence is CATSPDRVSYEQYF. As DNA, the CDR3 is TGTGCCACCAGCCCGGACAGGGTTTCCTACGAGCAGTACTTC.

The table lists this clone with a few counts. The V call is TRBV11-2, the J call TRBJ2-2, with TRBD1 identical over 8 bases. J gave up 5 bases and V 5 bases, and 4 bases lay outside the gene matches. Germline V gives CDR1 SGHAT, CDR2 FQNNGV. This CDR3 region has 14 residues. The CDR3 here is CASSTDRVTGELFF. In DNA form, the CDR3 reads TGTGCCAGCAGCACGGACAGGGTGACCGGGGAGCTGTTTTTT.

The V gene is TRBV19, the J gene TRBJ1-3; 8 bases agree with TRBD1. This CDR3 has 15 amino acids. Germline V gives CDR1 LNHDA, CDR2 SQIVND (reference sequence). J gave up 0 bases and V 6 bases, and 4 bases lay outside the gene matches. This CDR3 reads CASSDRGFSGNTIYF. The DNA for the CDR3 is TGTGCCAGTAGCGACAGGGGATTCTCTGGAAACACCATATATTTT.

The rearrangement uses TRBV29-1 and TRBJ1-5; D perhaps matches TRBD1 (6 bases). Germline V gene lookup returns CDR1 SQVTM and CDR2 ANQGSEA. The CDR3 contains 14 residues. V gave up 6 bases and J gave up 3 bases, with 15 bases separating them. The CDR3 reads CSVGPDSNNQPQHF. In DNA, the CDR3 is TGCAGCGTCGGGCCGGACAGTAACAATCAGCCCCAGCATTTT.

A single count supports this clone. The chain links TRBV28 to TRBJ2-1; the match to TRBD2 covers 7 bases. Germline V gene data show CDR1 as MDHEN and CDR2 as SYDVKM. The CDR3 contains 14 residues. V dropped 4 bases and J dropped 4; count of bases not matched to a gene: 4. For the CDR3, the DNA is TGTGCCAGCAGTTCTGGGGGGGGTTACAATGAGCAGTTCTTC. Protein sequence: CASSSGGGYNEQFF. The whole variable domain, remainder taken from reference TRBV28 and TRBJ2-1, is DVKVTQSSRYLVKRTGEKVFLECVQDMDHENMFWYRQDPGLGLRLIYFSYDVKMKEKGDIPEGYSVSREKKERFSLILESASTNQTSMYLCASSSGGGYNEQFFGPGTRLTVL.

The chain carries TRBV7-2 and TRBJ2-3; D ambiguous. CDR1 is SGHTA, CDR2 FQGNSA, per germline. Trimming shortened V by 0 bases and J by 0 bases, and 7 bases separated the two germline ends. The CDR3 extends over 15 amino acids. The CDR3 bases are TGTGCCAGCAGCTTAGCTCTACCAAGCACAGATACGCAGTATTTT. Translation gives CASSLALPSTDTQYF.

The rearrangement uses TRBV19 and TRBJ1-2; D is possibly TRBD1 (6 bases). Trimming stripped 1 base from V and 0 bases from J, with 15 bases between. The CDR3 is made up of 17 amino acids. Germline V gene sequence: CDR1 LNHDA, CDR2 SQIVND (reference sequence). The CDR3 bases are TGTGCCAGTAGTATAGTTTTCGACAGGAGAGCTAACTATGGCTACACCTTC. Amino acids: CASSIVFDRRANYGYTF.

This chain joins TRBV3-1 (or the pseudogene TRBV3-2) and TRBJ2-1; D is unresolved. This CDR3 contains 15 residues. Germline CDR1 is LGHDT and CDR2 is YNNKEL (reference sequence). Trimming removed 2 bases at V and 1 base at J, with 9 bases between. In nucleotides, the CDR3 is TGTGCCAGCAGCCAATTCAGTTCTTCCTACAATGAGCAGTTCTTC. Its protein product is CASSQFSSSYNEQFF.

V usage is TRBV5-1 and J usage is TRBJ2-2, with 9 positions matching TRBD1. Germline lookup yields CDR1 SGHRS and CDR2 YFSETQ. Trimming removed 4 bases from V and 2 bases from J; junction bases left unmatched: 3. This CDR3 is built from 15 residues. CDR3 loop: CASSPDRGNTGELFF. The CDR3 DNA follows: TGCGCCAGCAGCCCGGACAGGGGCAACACCGGGGAGCTGTTTTTT.

This clone has more than one count but fewer than ten. J is TRBJ1-5 and V is TRBV27, with a possible D match to TRBD1 (6 bases). CDR3 length: 17 residues. Trimming left V 4 bases short and J 6 bases short, with 22 bases between. CDR1 is MNHEY and CDR2 is SMNVEV in the germline V gene (reference sequence). The CDR3 region has the DNA TGTGCCAGCAGTTACCTGGGGGGGCGAGGACCGGGTCAGCCCCAGCATTTT. Amino acid sequence: CASSYLGGRGPGQPQHF.